One sample yielded the 32 T cell receptor beta chains listed below, sequenced in a study of T cell repertoires in cytomegalovirus infection. TCRdb used MiXCR to reprocess the reads, holding one entry per CDR3 protein. The sample records some 600,000 distinct CDR3 sequences, less than 25% being singletons. The sample consisted of CD8+ T cells from PBMCs. These receptors came from a human donor in good health (CMV status not recorded). Some clones in this sample may be carry-over from other donors' samples.

The rearrangement joins TRBV12-3 or TRBV12-4 to TRBJ2-7; D is possibly TRBD1 (5 bases). The CDR3 consists of 17 residues. V gave up 4 bases and J gave up 2 bases, with 21 bases separating them. In nucleotides, the CDR3 is TGTGCCAGCAGTTCCCGATCTGCGGACAACACTCCCTACGAGCAGTACTTC. This translates into CASSSRSADNTPYEQYF.

This clonotype was observed a handful of times. This chain joins TRBV12-3 or TRBV12-4 and TRBJ2-5; D ambiguous. This CDR3 is 13 amino acids long. V was shortened by 7 bases and J by 1 base, with 10 bases between the two germline ends. CDR3 in amino acids: CASTYGPQETQYF. The CDR3 nucleotides are TGTGCCAGCACTTACGGACCCCAAGAGACCCAGTACTTC.

This chain uses TRBV7-2 with TRBJ1-1; D is uncertain. The CDR3 consists of 13 residues. Germline V CDR1 and CDR2: SGHTA, FQGNSA. Trimming took 5 bases from V and 3 from J, leaving 10 bases between them. The CDR3 DNA reads TGTGCCAGCAGCGCCCCCCCGCACACTGAAGCTTTCTTT. Translated, it gives CASSAPPHTEAFF.

This clonotype was detected a few times. This chain links TRBV7-9 with TRBJ2-7; D is possibly TRBD1 (7 bases). From germline, CDR1 is SEHNR and CDR2 FQNEAQ (reference sequence). Deletions cut 3 bases from V and 2 bases from J, with 14 bases between. The CDR3 is 15 amino acids. CDR3 protein: CASSFTTGEAYEQYF. CDR3 nucleotides: TGTGCCAGCAGCTTCACCACAGGGGAGGCCTACGAGCAGTACTTC.

About this clonotype: A read error may be the cause here, since a much bigger clone is one base away. This sequence joins TRBV7-8 and TRBJ2-2; D may be TRBD2 (5 bases). Trimming removed 9 bases at V and 3 bases at J, with 17 bases between. The germline gives CDR1 SGHVS, CDR2 FQNEAQ. This CDR3 has 15 amino acids. The CDR3 sequence is CARSPPRTYTGELFF. CDR3 nucleotide sequence: TGTGCCAGAAGCCCCCCCAGGACTTACACCGGGGAGCTGTTTTTT.

About this clonotype itself: Given a much more abundant clone one base away, this may be a read error. The rearrangement links TRBV27 to TRBJ2-3; 8 bases are shared with TRBD1. In germline, CDR1 is MNHEY, CDR2 SMNVEV (reference sequence). The CDR3 loop spans 15 amino acids. The V and J ends lost 2 bases and 5 bases, in that order; junction bases with no gene match: 6. The CDR3 loop is CASSLTAGGRDTQYF. Here the CDR3 DNA reads TGTGCCAGCAGTTTAACTGCAGGGGGCAGAGATACGCAGTATTTT.

J is TRBJ1-2 and V is TRBV9, with 7 bases that match TRBD1. There are 13 residues in the CDR3. Germline V gene sequence: CDR1 SGDLS, CDR2 YYNGEE. Losses at the gene ends were 2 bases for V and 8 bases for J; bases not matched to a gene: 6. The DNA for the CDR3 is TGTGCCAGCAGCGTTGACAGACAGGGCGGCTACACCTTC. Its translation is CASSVDRQGGYTF.

This clonotype was picked up many times. The CDR3: CASSAPYNEQFF. The CDR3 DNA follows: TGTGCCAGCAGTGCCCCCTACAATGAGCAGTTCTTC. The V and J genes are TRBV6-6 and TRBJ2-1, with no clear D. Trimming left V 5 bases short and J 2 bases short, with 4 bases between. The CDR3 extends over 12 amino acids. Germline CDR1 MNHNY, CDR2 SVGAGI (reference sequence).

This chain uses TRBV7-9 with TRBJ2-1, with unresolved D. The V and J ends lost 4 bases and 2 bases respectively, with 15 bases between them. Germline values: CDR1 SEHNR, CDR2 FQNEAQ (reference sequence). The CDR3 sequence is 16 residues long. CDR3 protein: CASSSPRSLTYNEQFF. CDR3 nucleotide sequence: TGTGCCAGCAGCTCCCCTCGCAGCCTTACCTACAATGAGCAGTTCTTC.

A few counts support this clonotype. This chain uses TRBV4-2 with TRBJ2-1; 7 nucleotides align to TRBD1. The CDR3 is made up of 15 amino acids. The junction had 9 bases not matched to a gene; V was cut back by 4 bases and J by 6 bases. Germline V CDR1 and CDR2: LGHNA, YNFKEQ. CDR3 coding DNA: TGTGCCAGCAGCCTCCCCCGGGGACAGTTCAATGAGCAGTTCTTC. Its translation: CASSLPRGQFNEQFF.

V is TRBV12-5 and J is TRBJ2-2; 7 nucleotides align to TRBD1. Trimming removed 2 bases from V and 1 base from J; junction bases left unmatched: 13. From germline, CDR1 is LGHNT and CDR2 FRNRAP. The CDR3 is 19 residues long. The CDR3 DNA reads TGTGCTAGTGGTTTGATAGTTTATTACAGGGGAATGAACACCGGGGAGCTGTTTTTT. Encoded protein: CASGLIVYYRGMNTGELFF.

This chain joins TRBV5-1 and TRBJ1-2; perhaps TRBD1 as D (6 bases). CDR3 length: 14 residues. Per germline, CDR1 SGHRS and CDR2 YFSETQ. V was cut by 5 bases and J by 8 bases, with 19 bases left in between. The CDR3 DNA follows: TGCGCCAGCAGACCCGACGGGGGCGGATACGGCTACACCTTC. Translating gives CASRPDGGGYGYTF.

This clonotype was picked up a small number of times. This chain uses TRBV6-5 with TRBJ2-3, with 13 bases identical to TRBD2. The V segment lost 4 bases and the J segment 4 bases; nucleotides outside the gene matches: 14. Germline V lookup: CDR1 MNHEY, CDR2 SVGAGI. The CDR3 is 19 amino acids. Here the CDR3 reads CASSSAQGWGLAGPDTQYF. The CDR3 DNA is TGTGCCAGCAGTTCCGCACAGGGTTGGGGACTAGCGGGGCCAGATACGCAGTATTTT.

The chain is built from TRBV13 and TRBJ2-2; D is undetermined. CDR1 and CDR2 (germline): PRHDT, FYEKMQ (reference sequence). The V and J ends lost 5 bases and 7 bases respectively, with 20 bases between them. This CDR3 has 16 residues. The CDR3 DNA is TGTGCCAGCAGCCCTGGCCATGGCGATCGGATCGGGGAGCTGTTTTTT. Translated, it gives CASSPGHGDRIGELFF.

This clonotype appeared a few times. V and J are TRBV20-1 and TRBJ2-7; TRBD2 might be the D (6 bases). Germline V gives CDR1 DFQATT, CDR2 SNEGSKA (reference sequence). The CDR3 loop spans 19 amino acids. The CDR3 sequence: CSARDQAAHNPLTILGGAV. The CDR3 coding sequence is TGCAGTGCTAGAGATCAAGCAGCTCACAACCCTTTGACAATTCTCGGGGGAGCAGTC.

V gene TRBV6-5 combines with J gene TRBJ1-2; TRBD1 agrees at 8 bases. In germline, CDR1 is MNHEY, CDR2 SVGAGI. Unmatched junction bases numbered 8, after V lost 0 bases and J lost 8 bases. The CDR3 loop spans 15 amino acids. The CDR3 DNA reads as TGTGCCAGCAGTTACTCGACAGGGGTGATGGAAGGCTACACCTTC. Protein: CASSYSTGVMEGYTF.

CDR3 DNA: TGTGCCAGCGGTCTAGGGGGGGCGTTCGGCTACACCTTC. The encoded protein is CASGLGGAFGYTF. J is TRBJ1-2 and V is TRBV25-1, with D possibly matching TRBD1 (6 bases). The CDR3 runs to 13 residues. The germline V gene has CDR1 MGHDK and CDR2 SYGVNS. Trimming cost V 8 bases and J 8 bases, with 18 bases left between them.

The chain joins TRBV20-1 to TRBJ2-6, with D tentatively TRBD2 (6 bases). V was pared by 2 bases and J by 4 bases, with 18 bases between. From germline, CDR1 is DFQATT and CDR2 SNEGSKA (reference sequence). The CDR3 is 17 residues long. The CDR3 DNA is TGCAGTGCTAGACCCCGGGACTTAATTTGGGGGGCCAACGTCCTGACTTTC. Protein: CSARPRDLIWGANVLTF.

The rearrangement joins TRBV6-1 to TRBJ2-2; unclear D gene. The CDR3 has 10 amino acids. The germline gives CDR1 MNHNS, CDR2 SASEGT. Trimming took off 10 bases at V and 3 bases at J, with 3 bases between the two ends. The CDR3 reads CATDTGELFF. The CDR3 DNA reads TGTGCCACAGACACCGGGGAGCTGTTTTTT.

This clonotype was picked up many times. The chain links TRBV7-6 to TRBJ1-2; D may be TRBD1 (5 bases). The CDR3 contains 15 residues. The V gene lost 5 bases and the J gene lost 6 bases, with 19 bases spanning the gap. Germline values: CDR1 SGHVS, CDR2 FNYEAQ. CDR3 amino acids: CASSPQELTLHGYTF. The CDR3 DNA is TGTGCCAGCAGCCCACAGGAGCTGACGCTTCATGGCTACACCTTC.

A few counts support this clonotype. The chain has TRBV28 and TRBJ2-7; TRBD1 is a possible D gene (5 bases). Trimming took off 0 bases at V and 5 bases at J, with 11 bases between the two ends. This CDR3 region has 14 residues. Germline CDR1 MDHEN, CDR2 SYDVKM. DNA of the CDR3: TGTGCCAGCAGTTTATGGGGCAGGGCTCACGAGCAGTACTTC. It translates to CASSLWGRAHEQYF.

This clonotype was observed a handful of times. The chain combines TRBV14 with TRBJ2-1, with unresolved D. This CDR3 is built from 13 residues. V was cut by 2 bases and J by 6 bases, with 8 bases left in between. The germline gives CDR1 SGHDN, CDR2 FVKESK. The CDR3 here is CASSQWWGNEQFF. Written as DNA, the CDR3 is TGTGCCAGCAGCCAATGGTGGGGCAATGAGCAGTTCTTC. Full variable domain (missing parts from reference TRBV14 and TRBJ2-1): EAGVTQFPSHSVIEKGQTVTLRCDPISGHDNLYWYRRVMGKEIKFLLHFVKESKQDESGMPNNRFLAERTGGTYSTLKVQPAELEDSGVYFCASSQWWGNEQFFGPGTRLTVL.

The table lists this clonotype with many counts. The genes are TRBV6-2 or TRBV6-3 and TRBJ2-5; D not certain. The length of the CDR3 is 13 residues. Trimming removed 4 bases from V and 3 bases from J, with 9 bases in between. Germline lookup yields CDR1 MNHEY and CDR2 SVGEGT. The CDR3 here is CASSSPLEETQYF. CDR3 bases: TGTGCCAGCAGTTCTCCCCTCGAAGAGACCCAGTACTTC.

The table lists this clonotype with a few counts. This chain uses TRBV27 with TRBJ2-1, with D unclear. CDR3 length: 14 residues. Trimming took 0 bases from V and 6 from J, leaving 9 bases between them. Per germline, CDR1 MNHEY and CDR2 SMNVEV (reference sequence). This CDR3 is CASSLSGLTNEQFF. The CDR3 DNA is TGTGCCAGCAGTTTATCCGGGCTAACCAATGAGCAGTTCTTC.

There are a few counts of this clonotype. The rearrangement links TRBV28 to TRBJ1-6; tentative D call: TRBD1 (6 bases). The germline V and J ends were trimmed by 4 bases and 4 bases, with 8 bases remaining between them. The CDR3 length is 14 residues. Germline V gene lookup returns CDR1 MDHEN and CDR2 SYDVKM. CDR3 nucleotides: TGTGCCAGCAGTTGGACAGTTTATAATTCACCCCTCCACTTT. This gives the protein CASSWTVYNSPLHF.

This clonotype was observed a few times. The chain uses TRBV9 and TRBJ2-1; 12 nucleotides match TRBD2. Germline V gene lookup returns CDR1 SGDLS and CDR2 YYNGEE. The length of the CDR3 is 19 residues. Trimming at V came to 2 bases and at J to 2 bases, leaving 11 bases not matched to a gene. The CDR3 sequence: CASSVPGLAGSSPYNEQFF. Here the CDR3 DNA reads TGTGCCAGCAGCGTCCCGGGACTAGCGGGCTCTTCCCCCTACAATGAGCAGTTCTTC.

CDR3: CASSYAGYPGNEQFF. The CDR3 nucleotides are TGTGCCAGCAGTTACGCGGGCTACCCAGGGAATGAGCAGTTCTTC. V and J are TRBV6-2 or TRBV6-3 and TRBJ2-1; the D gene could be TRBD1 or TRBD2 (5 bases each). Germline V gene sequence: CDR1 MNHEY, CDR2 SVGEGT. The CDR3 has 15 residues. V was clipped by 2 bases and J by 7 bases, with 15 bases between them.

V gene TRBV7-9 combines with J gene TRBJ2-1; 11 nucleotides match TRBD2. The CDR3 extends over 17 amino acids. J was trimmed by 4 bases and V by 3 bases; bases with no gene match: 8. In germline, CDR1 is SEHNR, CDR2 FQNEAQ (reference sequence). CDR3 protein: CASSLGETSGEYNEQFF. CDR3 coding DNA: TGTGCCAGCAGCTTGGGAGAGACTAGCGGGGAATACAATGAGCAGTTCTTC.

The chain uses TRBV20-1 and TRBJ2-5, with D uncertain. Looked up from germline, CDR1 is DFQATT and CDR2 is SNEGSKA (reference sequence). The ends were cut back, 0 bases at V and 3 bases at J, with 14 bases in the middle. The length of the CDR3 is 15 residues. Written as DNA, the CDR3 is TGCAGTGCTAGAGATTTGGTACCACTCAAAGAGACCCAGTACTTC. Encoded protein: CSARDLVPLKETQYF.

Many counts were recorded for this clonotype. The chain is built from TRBV7-8 and TRBJ2-3; D possibly corresponds to TRBD1 (6 bases). Trimming took off 0 bases at V and 0 bases at J, with 16 bases between the two ends. This CDR3 comprises 18 residues. Germline assignment: CDR1 SGHVS and CDR2 FQNEAQ. The CDR3 DNA reads as TGTGCCAGCAGCTTAGCAGGGGGACAAGGGATTAGCACAGATACGCAGTATTTT. It yields the protein CASSLAGGQGISTDTQYF.

This clonotype was picked up a small number of times. The gene calls are TRBV10-2 and TRBJ1-5; D possibly corresponds to TRBD1 (6 bases). CDR1 WSHSY and CDR2 SAAADI come from the germline V gene. The CDR3 runs 15 residues. Trimming left V 0 bases short and J 4 bases short, with 10 bases between. Here the CDR3 reads CASSESGGRNQPQHF. The CDR3 DNA reads TGCGCCAGCAGTGAGTCAGGGGGTCGGAATCAGCCCCAGCATTTT.

This clonotype was seen at least ten times. The chain couples TRBV7-6 to TRBJ2-1; D ambiguous. CDR1 SGHVS and CDR2 FNYEAQ come from the germline V gene. The CDR3 is 15 amino acids. Trimming removed 2 bases from V and 0 bases from J, with 8 bases in between. The CDR3: CASSLTTSSYNEQFF. CDR3 nucleotides: TGTGCCAGCAGCTTAACGACAAGCTCCTACAATGAGCAGTTCTTC.